This T cell receptor beta chain was sequenced during a study of blood T cell repertoires in COVID-19. At the level of the study: COVID-19 samples, acute and convalescent, were from the United States, Italy and Spain. Nucleic acid was either cDNA or gDNA, and it came from T cells, B-cell-depleted T cells, or PBMCs.

This clone occurred a few times. V lost 4 bases and J lost 6, with 17 bases in between. The CDR3 spans 15 residues. Germline CDR1 and CDR2: SGHRS and YFSETQ. Under the authors' procedure: By means of reference gene primer amplification, nucleated cell counts were estimated. TCRdb's copy holds only in-frame clones and misses some; the assay was immunoSEQ multiplex PCR. D and trimming come from the DNA, and the V and J calls and clone size come from that table. In the table there are over 90,000 clones, about 86% of which are singletons. This clonotype was sampled from a woman in her fifties or sixties in a cohort sampled during active or convalescent COVID-19. V and J are TRBV5-1 and TRBJ2-1; D may be TRBD1 (5 bases). Sample: peripheral blood. In DNA, the CDR3 is TGCGCCAGCAGCGGCATGGGGCGTATGGGCAATGAGCAGTTCTTC. Protein: CASSGMGRMGNEQFF.